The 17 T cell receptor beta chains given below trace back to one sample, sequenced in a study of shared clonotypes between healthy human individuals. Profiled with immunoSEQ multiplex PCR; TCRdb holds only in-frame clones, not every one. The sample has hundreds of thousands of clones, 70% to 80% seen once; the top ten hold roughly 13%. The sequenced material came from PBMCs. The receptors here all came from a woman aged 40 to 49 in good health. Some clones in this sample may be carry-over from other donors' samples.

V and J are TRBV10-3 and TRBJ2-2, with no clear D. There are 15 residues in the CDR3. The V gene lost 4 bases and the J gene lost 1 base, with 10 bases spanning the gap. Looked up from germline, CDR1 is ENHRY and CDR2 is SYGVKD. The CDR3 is CAISARQWNTGELFF. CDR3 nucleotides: TGTGCCATCAGTGCCAGGCAGTGGAACACCGGGGAGCTGTTTTTT.

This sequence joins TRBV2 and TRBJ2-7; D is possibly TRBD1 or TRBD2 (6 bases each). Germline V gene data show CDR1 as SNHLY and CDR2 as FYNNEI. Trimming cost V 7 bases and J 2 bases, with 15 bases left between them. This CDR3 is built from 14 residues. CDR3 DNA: TGTGCCAGCACCCCGGGGGCGGGTACCTACGAGCAGTACTTC. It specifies CASTPGAGTYEQYF.

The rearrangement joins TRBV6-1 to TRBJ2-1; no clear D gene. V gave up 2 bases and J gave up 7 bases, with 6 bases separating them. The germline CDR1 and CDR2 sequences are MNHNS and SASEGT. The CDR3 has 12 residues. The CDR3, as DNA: TGTGCCAGCAGTGAATGGGAAAATGAGCAGTTCTTC. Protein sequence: CASSEWENEQFF.

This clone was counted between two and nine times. The CDR3 coding sequence is TGTGCCTGGAGTGTACAGGGGACCGGGGAGCTGTTTTTT. Protein: CAWSVQGTGELFF. The chain links TRBV30 to TRBJ2-2; 7 bases align to TRBD1. Unmatched junction bases numbered 0, after V lost 0 bases and J lost 5 bases. This CDR3 comprises 13 residues. Per germline, CDR1 GTSNPN and CDR2 SVGIG (reference sequence).

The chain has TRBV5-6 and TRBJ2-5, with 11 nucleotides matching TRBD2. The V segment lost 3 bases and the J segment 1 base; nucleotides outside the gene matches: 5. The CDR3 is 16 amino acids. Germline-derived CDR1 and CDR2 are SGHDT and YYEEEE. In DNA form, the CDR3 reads TGTGCCAGCAGCTCAAAGACTAGCGGGATCCAAGAGACCCAGTACTTC. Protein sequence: CASSSKTSGIQETQYF.

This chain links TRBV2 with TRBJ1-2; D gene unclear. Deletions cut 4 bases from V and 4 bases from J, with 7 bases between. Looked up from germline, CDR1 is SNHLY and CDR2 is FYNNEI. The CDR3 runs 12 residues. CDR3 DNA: TGTGCCAGCAGTGCCACCGGCTATGGCTACACCTTC. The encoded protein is CASSATGYGYTF.

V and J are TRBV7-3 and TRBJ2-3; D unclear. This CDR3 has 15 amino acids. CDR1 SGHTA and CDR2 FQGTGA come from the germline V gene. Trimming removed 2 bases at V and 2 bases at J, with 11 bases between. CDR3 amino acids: CASSLQIGFTDTQYF. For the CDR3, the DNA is TGTGCCAGCAGCTTACAGATTGGGTTCACAGATACGCAGTATTTT.

As DNA, the CDR3 is TGTGCCAGCAGCTTGTTGCGCCCGCCGTTAGATGAGCAGTTCTTC. Its protein product is CASSLLRPPLDEQFF. The gene calls are TRBV5-6 and TRBJ2-1; D is ambiguous. CDR1 and CDR2 (germline): SGHDT, YYEEEE. Deletions cut 1 base from V and 8 bases from J, with 16 bases between. CDR3 length equals 15 residues.

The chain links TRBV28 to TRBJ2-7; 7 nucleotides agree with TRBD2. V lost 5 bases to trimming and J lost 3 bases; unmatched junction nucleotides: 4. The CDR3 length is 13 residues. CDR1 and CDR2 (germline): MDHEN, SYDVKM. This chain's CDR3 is CASSPSGIYEQYF. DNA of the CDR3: TGTGCCAGCAGTCCGAGCGGGATCTACGAGCAGTACTTC.

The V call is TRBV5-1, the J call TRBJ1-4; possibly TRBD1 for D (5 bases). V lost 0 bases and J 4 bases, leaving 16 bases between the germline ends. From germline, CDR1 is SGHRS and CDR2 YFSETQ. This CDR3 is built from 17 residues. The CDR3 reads CASSLAFQGVVNEKLFF. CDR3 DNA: TGCGCCAGCAGCTTGGCCTTTCAGGGAGTAGTTAATGAAAAACTGTTTTTT.

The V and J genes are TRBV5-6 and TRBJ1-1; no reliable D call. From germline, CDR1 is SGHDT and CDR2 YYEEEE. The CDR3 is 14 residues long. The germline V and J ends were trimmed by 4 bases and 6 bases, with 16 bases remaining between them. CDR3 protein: CASSPDVLYPEAFF. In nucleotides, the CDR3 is TGTGCCAGCAGCCCGGACGTACTATATCCTGAAGCTTTCTTT.

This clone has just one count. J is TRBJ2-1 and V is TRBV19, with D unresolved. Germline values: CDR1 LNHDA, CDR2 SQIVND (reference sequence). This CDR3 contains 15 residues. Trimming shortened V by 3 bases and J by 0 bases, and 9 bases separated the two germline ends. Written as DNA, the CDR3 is TGTGCCAGTAGTATGGACGTGAGCTCCTACAATGAGCAGTTCTTC. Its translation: CASSMDVSSYNEQFF. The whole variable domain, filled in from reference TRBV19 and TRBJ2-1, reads DGGITQSPKYLFRKEGQNVTLSCEQNLNHDAMYWYRQDPGQGLRLIYYSQIVNDFQKGDIAEGYSVSREKKESFPLTVTSAQKNPTAFYLCASSMDVSSYNEQFFGPGTRLTVL.

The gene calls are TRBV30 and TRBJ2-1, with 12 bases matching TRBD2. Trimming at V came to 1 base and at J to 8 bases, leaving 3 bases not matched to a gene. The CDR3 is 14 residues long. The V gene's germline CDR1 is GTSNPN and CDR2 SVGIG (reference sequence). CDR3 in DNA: TGTGCCTGGAGTGGACTAGCGGGAGCTTATGAGCAGTTCTTC. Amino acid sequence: CAWSGLAGAYEQFF.

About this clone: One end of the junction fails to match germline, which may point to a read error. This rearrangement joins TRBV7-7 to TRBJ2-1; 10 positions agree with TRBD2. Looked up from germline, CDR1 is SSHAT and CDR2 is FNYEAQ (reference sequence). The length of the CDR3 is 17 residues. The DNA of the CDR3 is TGTGCTAGCAGCCCCGGCTTGGGTAGCGGGAGGTGGAGGGAGCAGTTCTTC. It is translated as CASSPGLGSGRWREQFF.

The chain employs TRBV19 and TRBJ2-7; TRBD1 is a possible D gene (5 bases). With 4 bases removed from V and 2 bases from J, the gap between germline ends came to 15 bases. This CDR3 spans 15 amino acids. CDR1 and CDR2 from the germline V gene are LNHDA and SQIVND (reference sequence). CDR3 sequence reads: CASSTRWGGPYEQYF. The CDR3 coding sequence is TGTGCCAGTAGTACCAGGTGGGGCGGCCCCTACGAGCAGTACTTC.

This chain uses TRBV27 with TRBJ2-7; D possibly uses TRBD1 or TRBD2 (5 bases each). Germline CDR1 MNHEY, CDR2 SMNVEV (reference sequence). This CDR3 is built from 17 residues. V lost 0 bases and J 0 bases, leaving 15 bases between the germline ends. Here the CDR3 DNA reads TGTGCCAGCAGTTTATCTATTTCCGGGGCAAGCTCCTACGAGCAGTACTTC. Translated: CASSLSISGASSYEQYF.

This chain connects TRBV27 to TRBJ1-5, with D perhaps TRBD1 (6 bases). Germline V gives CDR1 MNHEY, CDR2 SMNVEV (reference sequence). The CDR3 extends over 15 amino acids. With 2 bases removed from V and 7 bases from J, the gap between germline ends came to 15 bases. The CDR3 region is CASSLTQGLGQPQHF. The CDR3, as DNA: TGTGCCAGCAGTTTAACGCAGGGGCTAGGACAGCCCCAGCATTTT.